A single sample gave rise to the 10 T cell receptor beta chains below, sequenced in a study of identical twins. Each CDR3 protein gets one entry after TCRdb re-called the 5' RACE reads with MiXCR. The data show approximately 590,000 distinct CDR3 sequences, 9.6% seen once. This sample also belongs to another study, concerning yellow fever vaccine responses in identical twins.

Sequencing was done on a sample of PBMCs. These receptors originate from a woman aged 18-29 years in good health.

This clonotype appeared a few times. The rearrangement joins TRBV6-1 to TRBJ1-5; weak D call: TRBD1 (6 bases). In germline, CDR1 is MNHNS, CDR2 SASEGT. This CDR3 has 13 residues. V lost 6 bases to trimming and J lost 5 bases, with 11 bases between them. The CDR3 here is CASSLGADQPQHF. For the CDR3, the DNA is TGTGCCAGCAGCCTGGGGGCTGATCAGCCCCAGCATTTT.

On this clonotype: This could be a read error, since a much larger clone is one nucleotide away. CDR3 nucleotides: TGTGCCAGCAGTTACGCAAAAGAGACCCAGTGCTTC. It encodes CASSYAKETQCF. The V gene is TRBV6-5, the J gene TRBJ2-5; D unresolved. The length of the CDR3 is 12 residues. Germline CDR1 MNHEY, CDR2 SVGAGI.

This clonotype was observed many times. This chain joins TRBV3-1 and TRBJ1-5; D remains ambiguous. Germline V gives CDR1 LGHDT, CDR2 YNNKEL (reference sequence). Trimming took 0 bases from V and 3 from J, leaving 6 bases between them. The CDR3 covers 14 residues. Here the CDR3 reads CASSQDRTNQPQHF. In DNA, the CDR3 is TGTGCCAGCAGCCAAGACCGAACCAATCAGCCCCAGCATTTT.

This clonotype was recorded at least ten times. The rearrangement joins TRBV11-2 to TRBJ1-2; D perhaps matches TRBD1 (5 bases). There are 12 residues in the CDR3. Germline assignment: CDR1 SGHAT and CDR2 FQNNGV. Trimming removed 4 bases at V and 8 bases at J, with 11 bases between. CDR3 protein: CASSWAGPGYTF. In nucleotides, the CDR3 is TGTGCCAGCAGCTGGGCAGGGCCCGGCTACACCTTC.

Ten or more counts support this clonotype. V gene TRBV24-1 combines with J gene TRBJ2-7; D is uncertain. The germline V and J ends were trimmed by 3 bases and 6 bases, with 8 bases remaining between them. The CDR3 covers 12 residues. CDR1 KGHDR and CDR2 SFDVKD come from the germline V gene. DNA for the CDR3: TGTGCCACCAGTGATCTCTCGGGCGAGCAGTACTTC. Translation: CATSDLSGEQYF.

This clonotype showed up just a few times. V and J are TRBV7-9 and TRBJ2-5; no reliable D call. This CDR3 region has 13 residues. Germline CDR1 SEHNR, CDR2 FQNEAQ (reference sequence). V lost 2 bases, J lost 1 base, and 5 bases lay in between. DNA of the CDR3: TGTGCCAGCAGCTTACCCACCCAAGAGACCCAGTACTTC. Amino acid sequence: CASSLPTQETQYF.

The chain uses TRBV6-5 and TRBJ2-7; tentative D call: TRBD1 (5 bases). V lost 4 bases and J lost 0, with 10 bases in between. Germline V gene sequence: CDR1 MNHEY, CDR2 SVGAGI. This CDR3 is 14 amino acids long. The CDR3 DNA follows: TGTGCCAGCAGTTCCAGACAGAACTCCTACGAGCAGTACTTC. Its translation is CASSSRQNSYEQYF.

In this sample, this clonotype turned up many times. This chain links TRBV15 with TRBJ2-1; 12 positions agree with TRBD1. V lost 0 bases and J lost 13; bases outside the gene matches: 13. CDR1 is LNHNV and CDR2 is YYDKDF in the germline V gene (reference sequence). This CDR3 region has 17 residues. The CDR3 DNA follows: TGTGCCACCAGCAGAGATTCGGGACAGGGGGCGAGACTATCACAGTTCTTC. Translated, it gives CATSRDSGQGARLSQFF.

The chain is built from TRBV29-1 and TRBJ2-2; tentative D call: TRBD2 (6 bases). The CDR3 covers 17 residues. Per the germline V gene, CDR1 is SQVTM and CDR2 is ANQGSEA. V was pared by 5 bases and J by 4 bases, with 23 bases between. CDR3 sequence: CSVKPPPSAKSTGELFF. The CDR3 nucleotides are TGCAGCGTTAAACCCCCCCCTAGCGCCAAGAGCACCGGGGAGCTGTTTTTT.

This clonotype was picked up a small number of times. The chain combines TRBV7-2 with TRBJ2-7, with TRBD2 matching 10 bases. Trimming cost V 0 bases and J 0 bases; bases outside gene matches: 2. The germline V gene encodes CDR1 SGHTA and CDR2 FQGNSA. The CDR3 has 16 residues. Written as DNA, the CDR3 is TGTGCCAGCAGCTTAGCCCTAGCGGGAGTCTCCTACGAGCAGTACTTC. It codes for CASSLALAGVSYEQYF.